The 27 T cell receptor beta chains below all came from one sample that was sequenced in a study of blood T cell repertoires in COVID-19. Some clones are missing from TCRdb's copy, which holds only in-frame ones; the method was immunoSEQ multiplex PCR. The sample yields about 210,000 clones, roughly nine tenths seen once. The source material was peripheral blood. The receptors shown here come from a man in his forties or fifties with acute or convalescent COVID-19.

The chain carries TRBV9 and TRBJ2-3; D remains unclear. The ends were cut back, 0 bases at V and 6 bases at J, with 11 bases in the middle. CDR3 length: 14 residues. Looked up from germline, CDR1 is SGDLS and CDR2 is YYNGEE. The CDR3 is CASSVGLPQDTQYF. As DNA, the CDR3 is TGTGCCAGCAGCGTAGGTCTACCACAGGATACGCAGTATTTT.

The chain is built from TRBV7-9 and TRBJ2-7; D may be TRBD1 (6 bases). The CDR3 extends over 16 amino acids. Germline V gene lookup returns CDR1 SEHNR and CDR2 FQNEAQ (reference sequence). V was trimmed by 5 bases and J by 5 bases, leaving 22 bases between them. CDR3 nucleotides: TGTGCCAGCAGCCCGGGACATCGGATACCTACGCACGAGCAGTACTTC. Translated, it gives CASSPGHRIPTHEQYF.

The chain has TRBV7-2 and TRBJ2-4; the match to TRBD1 covers 7 bases. V lost 5 bases to trimming and J lost 4 bases; unmatched junction nucleotides: 11. This CDR3 spans 16 amino acids. Germline CDR1 and CDR2: SGHTA and FQGNSA. CDR3 nucleotides: TGTGCCAGCAGCCCGACTCCGACAGGGAGTAAAAACATTCAGTACTTC. Its protein product is CASSPTPTGSKNIQYF. The full variable domain, its missing parts supplied by reference TRBV7-2 and TRBJ2-4, is GAGVSQSPSNKVTEKGKDVELRCDPISGHTALYWYRQSLGQGLEFLIYFQGNSAPDKSGLPSDRFSAERTGGSVSTLTIQRTQQEDSAVYLCASSPTPTGSKNIQYFGAGTRLSVL.

J is TRBJ2-7 and V is TRBV21-1; the D call in the table, TRBD2, was not verified against the DNA. TRBV21-1 is recorded as a pseudogene. This CDR3 has 18 residues. CDR3 bases: TGTGCCAGCAGCACGCCGGGACTAGCGGGGGGGGACTCCTACGAGCAGTACTTC. Protein sequence: CASSTPGLAGGDSYEQYF.

This chain joins TRBV27 and TRBJ2-7; the match to TRBD2 covers 7 bases. The germline CDR1 and CDR2 sequences are MNHEY and SMNVEV (reference sequence). Losses at the gene ends were 3 bases for V and 2 bases for J; bases not matched to a gene: 16. The CDR3 runs 18 residues. CDR3 in amino acids: CASSFGLSSGTVPYEQYF. The CDR3 nucleotides read TGTGCCAGCAGTTTTGGGTTGTCTAGCGGCACTGTACCCTACGAGCAGTACTTC.

The chain links TRBV7-9 to TRBJ1-3, with no clear D. Germline V gene data show CDR1 as SEHNR and CDR2 as FQNEAQ (reference sequence). Trimming took off 1 base at V and 0 bases at J, with 4 bases between the two ends. The length of the CDR3 is 14 residues. The CDR3 loop reads CASSLGLSGNTIYF. The CDR3 DNA reads as TGTGCCAGCAGCTTAGGGCTCTCTGGAAACACCATATATTTT.

The CDR3 loop reads CASSPRMGGGHNEQFF. The CDR3, as DNA: TGTGCCAGCAGCCCGCGAATGGGGGGGGGCCACAATGAGCAGTTCTTC. This chain uses TRBV5-4 with TRBJ2-1; perhaps TRBD2 as D (7 bases). CDR3 length equals 16 residues. The V gene lost 4 bases and the J gene lost 5 bases, with 19 bases spanning the gap. Germline CDR1 SGHNT, CDR2 YYREEE (reference sequence).

The V call is TRBV27, the J call TRBJ2-3, with 9 bases fitting TRBD2. The length of the CDR3 is 16 residues. V was clipped by 6 bases and J by 6 bases; unmatched bases: 13. Looked up from germline, CDR1 is MNHEY and CDR2 is SMNVEV (reference sequence). The DNA of the CDR3 is TGTGCCAGCAGCCCGCGGGGGGGCCAAACCTTGGATACGCAGTATTTT. Translated, it gives CASSPRGGQTLDTQYF.

DNA for the CDR3: TGTGCCAGCAGCGTAGGGGGCAATACGGGCGGGGAGCTGTTTTTT. Its translation: CASSVGGNTGGELFF. The chain is built from TRBV9 and TRBJ2-2, with a weak D call TRBD1 (5 bases). The V gene's germline CDR1 is SGDLS and CDR2 YYNGEE. The V gene lost 0 bases and the J gene lost 7 bases, with 13 bases spanning the gap. The CDR3 is 15 residues long.

This clone was observed a few times. The genes are TRBV20-1 and TRBJ1-4; D is unclear. V gave up 3 bases and J gave up 6 bases, with 5 bases separating them. CDR3 length: 11 residues. Germline lookup yields CDR1 DFQATT and CDR2 SNEGSKA (reference sequence). CDR3 loop: CSASGDEKLFF. For the CDR3, the DNA is TGCAGTGCTAGCGGGGATGAAAAACTGTTTTTT.

V gene TRBV7-3 combines with J gene TRBJ2-2; TRBD1 might be the D (6 bases). Germline CDR1 SGHTA, CDR2 FQGTGA. The CDR3 length is 16 residues. V lost 2 bases, J lost 0 bases, and 10 bases lay in between. CDR3 loop: CASSLSGQANTGELFF. In DNA form, the CDR3 reads TGTGCCAGCAGCTTATCGGGACAAGCGAACACCGGGGAGCTGTTTTTT.

CDR3 sequence reads: CASSRSGGLYNEQFF. CDR3 nucleotides: TGTGCCAGCAGCCGAAGCGGGGGGCTCTACAATGAGCAGTTCTTC. This chain links TRBV6-5 with TRBJ2-1; 9 bases match TRBD2. The CDR3 runs to 15 residues. V shed 6 bases, J shed 3 bases, and the junction held 6 bases outside the gene matches. Per germline, CDR1 MNHEY and CDR2 SVGAGI.

The V call is TRBV24-1, the J call TRBJ2-7, with 7 bases lining up with TRBD1. CDR1 is KGHDR, CDR2 SFDVKD, per germline. J was trimmed by 12 bases and V by 3 bases; bases with no gene match: 10. The CDR3 length is 13 residues. CDR3: CATSDPTTGVWYF. The CDR3 DNA reads TGTGCCACCAGTGATCCTACTACAGGGGTTTGGTACTTC.

This chain joins TRBV6-5 and TRBJ2-5; possible D gene TRBD2, 6 bases. The V gene lost 2 bases and the J gene lost 3 bases, with 10 bases spanning the gap. The CDR3 extends over 14 amino acids. Germline assignment: CDR1 MNHEY and CDR2 SVGAGI. In DNA, the CDR3 is TGTGCCAGCAGTTACGCCGGGAGCAAAGAGACCCAGTACTTC. Protein sequence: CASSYAGSKETQYF.

The chain employs TRBV7-2 and TRBJ1-2; weak D call: TRBD1 (5 bases). The CDR3 is made up of 16 amino acids. Germline assignment: CDR1 SGHTA and CDR2 FQGNSA. V was shortened by 3 bases and J by 5 bases, with 19 bases between the two germline ends. The CDR3 DNA reads TGTGCCAGCAGCTTTCTTGGCGGGACTTCTATGTATGGCTACACCTTC. Translation gives CASSFLGGTSMYGYTF.

The V call is TRBV9, the J call TRBJ2-2, with TRBD1 matching 12 bases. Germline-derived CDR1 and CDR2 are SGDLS and YYNGEE. V lost 4 bases to trimming and J lost 6 bases; unmatched junction nucleotides: 10. The CDR3 runs to 17 residues. CDR3 in amino acids: CASSTTGTGGLAGELFF. For the CDR3, the DNA is TGTGCCAGCAGCACAACCGGGACAGGGGGCTTGGCCGGGGAGCTGTTTTTT.

This sequence joins TRBV25-1 and TRBJ1-1; 10 nucleotides align to TRBD1. After removal of 6 bases from V and 3 bases from J, the junction contained 4 bases not matched to a gene. CDR3 length equals 14 residues. The V gene's germline CDR1 is MGHDK and CDR2 SYGVNS. The CDR3 loop reads CASSRDRGYTEAFF. In nucleotides, the CDR3 is TGTGCCAGCAGCCGGGACAGGGGATACACTGAAGCTTTCTTT.

The V gene is TRBV28, the J gene TRBJ1-6, with D possibly TRBD1 on 5 matching bases. Germline loops: CDR1 MDHEN, CDR2 SYDVKM. CDR3 size: 14 residues. The V end lost 6 bases, the J end lost 9 bases, and 15 bases lay between the germline ends. CDR3 bases: TGTGCCAGCAGCCCCGGAGGGGACGGTTCACCCCTCCACTTT. This translates into CASSPGGDGSPLHF.

This clone was counted a single time. The chain has TRBV19 and TRBJ1-1; no clear D gene. With 8 bases removed from V and 1 base from J, the gap between germline ends came to 5 bases. CDR1 is LNHDA and CDR2 is SQIVND in the germline V gene (reference sequence). The CDR3 runs to 11 residues. CDR3 in amino acids: CASWQNTEAFF. CDR3 in DNA: TGTGCCAGTTGGCAGAACACTGAAGCTTTCTTT.

The chain has TRBV27 and TRBJ1-1; D might be TRBD1 (6 bases). The germline V gene encodes CDR1 MNHEY and CDR2 SMNVEV (reference sequence). There are 15 residues in the CDR3. Trimming stripped 5 bases from V and 4 bases from J, with 17 bases between. Written as DNA, the CDR3 is TGTGCCAGCAGTCCCCTCTCGGCACAGGGCACTGAAGCTTTCTTT. It translates to CASSPLSAQGTEAFF.

A note on this clone: The conserved phenylalanine or tryptophan is not found at the CDR3 terminus, so this likely reflects a read error. The DNA is omitted, as the CDR3 cannot be located on it reliably, and the CDR3 follows TCRdb's listing. The V gene is TRBV11-3, the J gene TRBJ1-2; TRBD1 is the table's D call, not checked against the DNA. Germline CDR1 reads SGHNT; CDR2 reads YENEEA. 9 amino acids form the CDR3, both terminal residues included. The CDR3 is CASSLVGRA.

Comments on this clone: Mismatch with germline at one junction end may stem from a read error. The genes are TRBV5-6 and TRBJ2-1, with 11 bases lining up with TRBD2. The CDR3 has 13 residues. Germline loops: CDR1 SGHDT, CDR2 YYEEEE. The CDR3 here is CASSLRASGRFVF. CDR3 bases: TGTGCCAGCAGCTTGAGGGCTAGCGGGAGGTTCGTCTTC.

This clone has a handful of counts. This sequence joins TRBV7-8 and TRBJ2-6, with D tentatively TRBD1 (5 bases). CDR1 SGHVS and CDR2 FQNEAQ come from the germline V gene. Trimming left V 4 bases short and J 2 bases short, with 9 bases between. The CDR3 runs 15 residues. CDR3 protein: CASSSQGTGANVLTF. The CDR3 coding sequence is TGTGCCAGCAGCTCTCAGGGAACTGGGGCCAACGTCCTGACTTTC.

V gene TRBV5-8 combines with J gene TRBJ2-7; D might be TRBD1 (5 bases). The V end was cut by 4 bases, the J end by 2 bases, with 16 bases between. The CDR3 runs to 15 residues. Germline lookup yields CDR1 SGHTS and CDR2 YDEGEE. As DNA, the CDR3 is TGTGCCAGCAGCCTGCAGGGTGGGAAAGCCTACGAGCAGTACTTC. Translation: CASSLQGGKAYEQYF.

The genes are TRBV29-1 and TRBJ2-2, with D perhaps matching TRBD2 (5 bases). The V and J ends lost 7 bases and 6 bases respectively, with 12 bases between them. CDR1 and CDR2 from the germline V gene are SQVTM and ANQGSEA. This CDR3 is built from 12 residues. CDR3 nucleotides: TGCAGCGGGCGGATCGGGGCCGGGGAGCTGTTTTTT. Amino acid sequence: CSGRIGAGELFF.

J is TRBJ2-5 and V is TRBV11-1; TRBD2 might be the D (5 bases). Germline V gene data show CDR1 as SGHAT and CDR2 as FQDESV (reference sequence). V was clipped by 0 bases and J by 5 bases, with 19 bases between them. The CDR3 runs to 17 residues. This chain's CDR3 is CASSLAPVSIGVETQYF. The CDR3 DNA follows: TGTGCCAGCAGCTTAGCCCCAGTTTCGATCGGGGTGGAGACCCAGTACTTC. Full variable domain (missing parts from reference TRBV11-1 and TRBJ2-5): EAEVAQSPRYKITEKSQAVAFWCDPISGHATLYWYRQILGQGPELLVQFQDESVVDDSQLPKDRFSAERLKGVDSTLKIQPAELGDSAMYLCASSLAPVSIGVETQYFGPGTRLLVL.

This chain links TRBV5-4 with TRBJ2-2; possible D gene TRBD1, 5 bases. The CDR3 contains 15 residues. Germline values: CDR1 SGHNT, CDR2 YYREEE (reference sequence). V was cut by 4 bases and J by 2 bases, with 12 bases left in between. CDR3 residues: CASSPDTLNTGELFF. The DNA of the CDR3 is TGTGCCAGCAGCCCGGACACACTAAACACCGGGGAGCTGTTTTTT.